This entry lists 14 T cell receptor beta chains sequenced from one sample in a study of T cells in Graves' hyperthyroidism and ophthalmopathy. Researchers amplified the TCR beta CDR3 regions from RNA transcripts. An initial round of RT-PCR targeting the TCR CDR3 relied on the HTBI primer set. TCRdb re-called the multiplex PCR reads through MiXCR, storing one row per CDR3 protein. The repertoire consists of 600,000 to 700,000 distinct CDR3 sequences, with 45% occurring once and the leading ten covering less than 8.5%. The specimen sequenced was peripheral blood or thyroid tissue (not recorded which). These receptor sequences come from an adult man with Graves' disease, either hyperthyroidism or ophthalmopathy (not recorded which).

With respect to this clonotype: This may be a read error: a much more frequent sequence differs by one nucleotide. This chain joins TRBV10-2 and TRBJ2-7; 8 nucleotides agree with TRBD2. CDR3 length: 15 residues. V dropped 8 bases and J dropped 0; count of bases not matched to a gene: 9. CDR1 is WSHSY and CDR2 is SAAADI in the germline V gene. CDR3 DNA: TGCGCCAGCGGTAGGCTAGCGGGCCCCTCCTACGAGCAGTACTTC. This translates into CASGRLAGPSYEQYF.

CDR3 nucleotides: TGTGCCAGTCGCCGGGACAGGGCAGACTACACCTTC. Translating it yields CASRRDRADYTF. V is TRBV19 and J is TRBJ1-2; 9 bases agree with TRBD1. This CDR3 has 12 amino acids. V shed 8 bases, J shed 10 bases, and the junction held 8 bases outside the gene matches. Germline values: CDR1 LNHDA, CDR2 SQIVND (reference sequence).

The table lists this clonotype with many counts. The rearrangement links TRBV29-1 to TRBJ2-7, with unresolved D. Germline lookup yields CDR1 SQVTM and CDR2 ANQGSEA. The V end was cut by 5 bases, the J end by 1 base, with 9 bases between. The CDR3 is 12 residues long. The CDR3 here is CSVTDNSYEQYF. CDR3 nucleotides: TGCAGCGTTACCGACAATTCCTACGAGCAGTACTTC.

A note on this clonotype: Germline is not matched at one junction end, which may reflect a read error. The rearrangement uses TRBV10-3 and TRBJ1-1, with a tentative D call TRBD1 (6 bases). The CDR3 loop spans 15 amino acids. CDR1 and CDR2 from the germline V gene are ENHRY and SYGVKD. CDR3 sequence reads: CASSLTGGGGTEAFF. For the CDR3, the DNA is TGTGCCAGCAGTTTAACGGGGGGGGGCGGCACTGAAGCTTTCTTT.

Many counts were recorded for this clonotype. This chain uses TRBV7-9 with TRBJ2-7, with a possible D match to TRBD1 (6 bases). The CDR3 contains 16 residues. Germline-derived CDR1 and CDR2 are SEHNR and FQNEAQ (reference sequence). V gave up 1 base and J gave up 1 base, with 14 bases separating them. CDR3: CASSLVGRGLSYEQYF. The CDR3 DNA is TGTGCCAGCAGCTTAGTGGGCAGGGGTCTTTCCTACGAGCAGTACTTC.

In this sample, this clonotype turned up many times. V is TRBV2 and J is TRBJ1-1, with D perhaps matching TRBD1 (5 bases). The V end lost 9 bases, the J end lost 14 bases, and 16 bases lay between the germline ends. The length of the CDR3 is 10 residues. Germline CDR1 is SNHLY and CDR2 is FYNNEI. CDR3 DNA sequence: TGTGCCAGGGGTTGGCAGGGCAGCTTCTTT. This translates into CARGWQGSFF.

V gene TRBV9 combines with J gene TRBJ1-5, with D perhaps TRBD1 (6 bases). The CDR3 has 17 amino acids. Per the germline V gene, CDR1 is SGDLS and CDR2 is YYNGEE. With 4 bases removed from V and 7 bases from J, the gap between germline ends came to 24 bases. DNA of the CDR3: TGTGCCAGCAGCCCCCTCGGGGGCGGGGGGCGAGGACAGCCCCAGCATTTT. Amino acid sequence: CASSPLGGGGRGQPQHF.

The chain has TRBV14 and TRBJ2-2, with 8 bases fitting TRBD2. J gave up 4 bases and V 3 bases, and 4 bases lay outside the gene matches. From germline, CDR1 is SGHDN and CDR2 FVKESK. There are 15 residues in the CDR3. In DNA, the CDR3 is TGTGCCAGCAGCCAGAAAGCGGGAGTCACCGGGGAGCTGTTTTTT. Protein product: CASSQKAGVTGELFF. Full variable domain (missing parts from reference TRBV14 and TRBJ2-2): EAGVTQFPSHSVIEKGQTVTLRCDPISGHDNLYWYRRVMGKEIKFLLHFVKESKQDESGMPNNRFLAERTGGTYSTLKVQPAELEDSGVYFCASSQKAGVTGELFFGEGSRLTVL.

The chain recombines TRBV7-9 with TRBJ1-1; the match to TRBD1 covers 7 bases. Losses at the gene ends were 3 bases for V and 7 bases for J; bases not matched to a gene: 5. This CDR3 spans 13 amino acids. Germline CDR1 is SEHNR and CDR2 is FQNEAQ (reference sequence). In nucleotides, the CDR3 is TGTGCCAGCAGCTTGCCGGGACAGAGTGAAGCTTTCTTT. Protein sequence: CASSLPGQSEAFF.

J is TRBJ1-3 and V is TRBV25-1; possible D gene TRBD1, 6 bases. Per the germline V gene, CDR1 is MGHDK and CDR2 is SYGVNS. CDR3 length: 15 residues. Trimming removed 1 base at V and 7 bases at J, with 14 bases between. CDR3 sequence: CASSELRTVRNTIYF. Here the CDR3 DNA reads TGTGCCAGCAGTGAATTAAGGACAGTTCGTAACACCATATATTTT.

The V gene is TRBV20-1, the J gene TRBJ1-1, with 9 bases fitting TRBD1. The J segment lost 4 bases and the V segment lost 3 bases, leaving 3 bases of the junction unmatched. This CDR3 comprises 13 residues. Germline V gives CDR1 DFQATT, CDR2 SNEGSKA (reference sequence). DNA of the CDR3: TGCAGTGCTAGGCAACAGGGGGCCACTGAAGCTTTCTTT. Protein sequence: CSARQQGATEAFF.

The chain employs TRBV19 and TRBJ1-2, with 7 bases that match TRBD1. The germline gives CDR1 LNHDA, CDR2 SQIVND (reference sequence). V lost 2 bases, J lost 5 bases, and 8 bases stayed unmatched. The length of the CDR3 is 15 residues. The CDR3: CASSIRTGGPYGYTF. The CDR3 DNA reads TGTGCCAGTAGTATAAGGACAGGCGGGCCATATGGCTACACCTTC. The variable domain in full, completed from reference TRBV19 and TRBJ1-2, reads DGGITQSPKYLFRKEGQNVTLSCEQNLNHDAMYWYRQDPGQGLRLIYYSQIVNDFQKGDIAEGYSVSREKKESFPLTVTSAQKNPTAFYLCASSIRTGGPYGYTFGSGTRLTVV.

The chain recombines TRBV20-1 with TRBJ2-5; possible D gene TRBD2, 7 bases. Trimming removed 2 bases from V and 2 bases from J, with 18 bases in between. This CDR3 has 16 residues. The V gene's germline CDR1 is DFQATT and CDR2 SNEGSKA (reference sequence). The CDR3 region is CSARKGGGGAQETQYF. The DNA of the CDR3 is TGCAGTGCTAGAAAGGGAGGTGGGGGGGCTCAAGAGACCCAGTACTTC.

The CDR3 here is CASSQAGKNSPLHF. Here the CDR3 DNA reads TGTGCCAGCAGCCAAGCAGGGAAGAATTCACCCCTCCACTTT. The rearrangement uses TRBV25-1 and TRBJ1-6, with a possible D match to TRBD1 (5 bases). Trimming removed 6 bases from V and 7 bases from J, with 13 bases in between. The CDR3 covers 14 residues. Germline assignment: CDR1 MGHDK and CDR2 SYGVNS.